The source of this T cell receptor beta chain is a study of shared clonotypes between healthy human individuals. About the research overall: Three plates each covered CD4 naive and memory; CD8 naive two, CD8 memory one. Overall study findings and caveats: Researchers sampled only blood; tissue repertoires likely differ. Between several donors, naive CD4 clonotypes were shared at a level of about 5%.

Across several immunoSEQ plates, the genomic DNA of each subset was split evenly. TCRdb keeps only in-frame clones here, not all; method: immunoSEQ multiplex PCR. The sample yields about 1,800,000 clones, roughly 95% seen once. Positive CCR7 selection of CD45RO-negative cells yielded the naive CD8 cells, and terminally differentiated effector memory CD45RA+ cells were excluded. From germline, CDR1 is MGHRA and CDR2 YSYEKL. CDR3 length: 15 residues. Deletions cut 3 bases from V and 0 bases from J, with 9 bases between. Details on this clone: The antigen remains undetermined.

The sample consisted of naive CD8+ T cells sorted from blood. This chain joins TRBV4-1 and TRBJ1-3; D is unresolved. This receptor was identified in a man aged 18 to 29 in good health. The CDR3 DNA reads TGCGCCAGCAGCCATCCGACTGCCTCTGGAAACACCATATATTTT. This translates into CASSHPTASGNTIYF.